This T cell receptor beta chain was captured by sequencing in a study of T cell changes during pregnancy in multiple sclerosis. TCRdb keeps only in-frame clones here, not all; method: immunoSEQ multiplex PCR. This table holds fewer than 70,000 clones, roughly 87% found once. Germline CDR1 is MNHEY and CDR2 is SVGAGI. V gave up 5 bases and J gave up 4 bases; unmatched junction bases: 7. The CDR3 loop spans 15 amino acids. This TCR was recovered from a female donor with multiple sclerosis, enrolled in a pregnancy study. The sequencing used peripheral blood, collected in the first trimester of pregnancy. The chain carries TRBV6-5 and TRBJ1-2; 10 bases map to TRBD1. CDR3 nucleotides: TGTGCCAGCAGTCCGCCGGGACAGGGGTTCTATGGCTACACCTTC. This encodes CASSPPGQGFYGYTF.